Below are 19 T cell receptor beta chains sequenced from a single sample in a study of blood T cell repertoires in COVID-19. Method: immunoSEQ multiplex PCR; TCRdb's copy keeps in-frame clones and lacks some. Of hundreds of thousands of clones in the sample, roughly 87% are singletons; the top ten hold under 3%. Sequenced material: PBMCs or T cells enriched from blood (not recorded which). These receptors were taken from a woman aged 25-40 years who had recovered from COVID-19.

The sample holds one count of this clone. The chain has TRBV13 and TRBJ2-4; 14 nucleotides line up with TRBD2. There are 19 residues in the CDR3. V was clipped by 6 bases and J by 1 base; unmatched bases: 11. Germline V gene data show CDR1 as PRHDT and CDR2 as FYEKMQ (reference sequence). CDR3 DNA: TGTGCCAGCAGACCCGGGACTAGCGGGAGTGCGTTGGCCAAAAACATTCAGTACTTC. Amino acids: CASRPGTSGSALAKNIQYF.

This chain joins TRBV5-1 and TRBJ1-1; the match to TRBD1 covers 12 bases. V shed 4 bases, J shed 4 bases, and the junction held 5 bases outside the gene matches. The CDR3 has 15 residues. From germline, CDR1 is SGHRS and CDR2 YFSETQ. The CDR3 loop is CASSGTGGISTEAFF. CDR3 sequence (DNA): TGCGCCAGCAGCGGGACAGGGGGCATTTCCACTGAAGCTTTCTTT.

The V gene is TRBV18, the J gene TRBJ1-1; D gene uncertain. Trimming removed 3 bases at V and 5 bases at J, with 16 bases between. The length of the CDR3 is 15 residues. Germline-derived CDR1 and CDR2 are KGHSH and LQKENI. The CDR3 region has the DNA TGTGCCAGCTCACCCACACCGGACCCGGGGACTGAAGCTTTCTTT. Amino acid sequence: CASSPTPDPGTEAFF.

This clone appeared a few times. This sequence joins TRBV3-1 (or the pseudogene TRBV3-2) and TRBJ1-5; D not certain. The germline V gene encodes CDR1 LGHDT and CDR2 YNNKEL (reference sequence). The germline V and J ends were trimmed by 0 bases and 7 bases, with 7 bases remaining between them. The CDR3 has 13 amino acids. The CDR3 is CASSQDGQQPQHF. CDR3 nucleotide sequence: TGTGCCAGCAGCCAAGATGGGCAACAGCCCCAGCATTTT.

In its sample, this clone was seen a few times. The chain links TRBV19 to TRBJ1-4, with a possible D match to TRBD1 (6 bases). Between the trimmed V and J ends, which lost 7 bases and 1 base, there was a span of 10 bases. This CDR3 is 14 amino acids long. Per germline, CDR1 LNHDA and CDR2 SQIVND (reference sequence). The CDR3 spells CASTKGVTNEKLFF. The CDR3 DNA sequence: TGTGCCAGTACGAAGGGGGTAACTAATGAAAAACTGTTTTTT.

The genes are TRBV5-1 and TRBJ1-2; D may be TRBD1 (6 bases). The germline V gene has CDR1 SGHRS and CDR2 YFSETQ. The length of the CDR3 is 14 residues. V lost 4 bases and J 5 bases, leaving 15 bases between the germline ends. In nucleotides, the CDR3 is TGCGCCAGCAGCATTAACACAGGGTGGTATGGCTACACCTTC. Residues: CASSINTGWYGYTF. The variable domain in full, with the rest retrieved from reference TRBV5-1 and TRBJ1-2, is KAGVTQTPRYLIKTRGQQVTLSCSPISGHRSVSWYQQTPGQGLQFLFEYFSETQRNKGNFPGRFSGRQFSNSRSEMNVSTLELGDSALYLCASSINTGWYGYTFGSGTRLTVV.

The chain joins TRBV7-2 to TRBJ1-1; TRBD1 is a possible D gene (6 bases). From germline, CDR1 is SGHTA and CDR2 FQGNSA. V lost 3 bases and J 3 bases, leaving 11 bases between the germline ends. This CDR3 region has 14 residues. Here the CDR3 reads CASSLYRVDTEAFF. The CDR3, as DNA: TGTGCCAGCAGCTTGTACAGGGTGGACACTGAAGCTTTCTTT. Based on the CDR3 plus reference TRBV7-2 and TRBJ1-1, the full variable domain is GAGVSQSPSNKVTEKGKDVELRCDPISGHTALYWYRQSLGQGLEFLIYFQGNSAPDKSGLPSDRFSAERTGGSVSTLTIQRTQQEDSAVYLCASSLYRVDTEAFFGQGTRLTVV.

About this clone itself: A read error is possible here, since a much larger clone lies one base away. The V and J genes are TRBV7-6 and TRBJ2-7; tentative D call: TRBD1 (6 bases). The CDR3 contains 13 residues. Trimming cost V 3 bases and J 0 bases, with 6 bases left between them. Germline-derived CDR1 and CDR2 are SGHVS and FNYEAQ. This chain's CDR3 is CASSLDSSYEQYF. CDR3 DNA sequence: TGTGCCAGCAGCTTGGACAGCTCCTACGAGCAGTACTTC.

The J gene is TRBJ2-1, the V gene TRBV11-2, with 8 bases aligning to TRBD2. V lost 4 bases, J lost 2 bases, and 7 bases stayed unmatched. This CDR3 has 16 amino acids. Germline V lookup: CDR1 SGHAT, CDR2 FQNNGV. CDR3 loop: CASSSITSGPYNEQFF. CDR3 bases: TGTGCCAGCAGCTCGATTACTAGCGGACCCTACAATGAGCAGTTCTTC.

V gene TRBV6-2 or TRBV6-3 combines with J gene TRBJ1-5; a weak D match, TRBD1 (5 bases). Germline CDR1 MNHEY, CDR2 SVGEGT. V gave up 2 bases and J gave up 2 bases, with 16 bases separating them. The CDR3 sequence is 17 residues long. Written as DNA, the CDR3 is TGTGCCAGCAGTTACCCCAGCTGGGGCGGGGGCAATCAGCCCCAGCATTTT. Translating gives CASSYPSWGGGNQPQHF.

The rearrangement links TRBV9 to TRBJ2-1; D perhaps matches TRBD2 (5 bases). The V end lost 0 bases, the J end lost 5 bases, and 15 bases lay between the germline ends. Germline loops: CDR1 SGDLS, CDR2 YYNGEE. This CDR3 is built from 16 residues. The CDR3 DNA is TGTGCCAGCAGCGTAGTATCGCTGGGGAGAAACAATGAGCAGTTCTTC. Its protein is CASSVVSLGRNNEQFF.

This clone was picked up one time. This chain connects TRBV27 to TRBJ1-2; the D gene is possibly TRBD1 (5 bases). Germline lookup yields CDR1 MNHEY and CDR2 SMNVEV (reference sequence). The CDR3 is 13 amino acids. Deletions cut 3 bases from V and 6 bases from J, with 11 bases between. CDR3 loop: CASSFQGEDGYTF. The DNA of the CDR3 is TGTGCCAGCAGTTTTCAGGGTGAGGATGGCTACACCTTC.

The gene calls are TRBV5-1 and TRBJ1-4; 9 positions agree with TRBD1. The junction had 5 bases not matched to a gene; V was cut back by 4 bases and J by 7 bases. This CDR3 contains 14 residues. Germline V gene data show CDR1 as SGHRS and CDR2 as YFSETQ. CDR3 coding DNA: TGCGCCAGCAGCGAGGGACAGGGAGGTGAAAAACTGTTTTTT. Protein: CASSEGQGGEKLFF.

V and J are TRBV19 and TRBJ1-2, with D perhaps TRBD1 (6 bases). Germline CDR1 reads LNHDA; CDR2 reads SQIVND (reference sequence). Trimming took 6 bases from V and 6 from J, leaving 17 bases between them. The CDR3 consists of 14 residues. The CDR3 here is CASSLGGRVDGYTF. CDR3 nucleotide sequence: TGTGCCAGTAGCCTGGGGGGGCGTGTGGATGGCTACACCTTC.

Worth noting for this clone: This CDR3 is also generated by other DNA sequences in the sample. This rearrangement joins TRBV6-6 to TRBJ1-5; no firm D call. This CDR3 is 14 amino acids long. V lost 2 bases and J lost 0, with 5 bases in between. Per the germline V gene, CDR1 is MNHNY and CDR2 is SVGAGI (reference sequence). DNA of the CDR3: TGTGCCAGCAGTTACGCAGATAGCAATCAGCCCCAGCATTTT. It encodes CASSYADSNQPQHF.

This clone was seen only a few times. V gene TRBV27 combines with J gene TRBJ1-2; possibly TRBD1 for D (5 bases). Germline CDR1 reads MNHEY; CDR2 reads SMNVEV (reference sequence). This CDR3 spans 14 amino acids. The V gene lost 7 bases and the J gene lost 0 bases, with 12 bases spanning the gap. The CDR3 region is CASKLEGANYGYTF. The CDR3 DNA reads as TGTGCCAGCAAGCTAGAAGGGGCTAACTATGGCTACACCTTC.

The V and J genes are TRBV27 and TRBJ1-5; D possibly corresponds to TRBD1 (6 bases). V dropped 6 bases and J dropped 5 bases, with 11 bases sitting between them. The V gene's germline CDR1 is MNHEY and CDR2 SMNVEV (reference sequence). The length of the CDR3 is 13 residues. This CDR3 reads CASSRTGYQPQHF. In nucleotides, the CDR3 is TGTGCCAGCAGCCGAACAGGGTATCAGCCCCAGCATTTT.

The genes are TRBV18 and TRBJ2-2; possible D gene TRBD2, 5 bases. The germline gives CDR1 KGHSH, CDR2 LQKENI. CDR3 length: 15 amino acids. V was shortened by 2 bases and J by 8 bases, with 15 bases between the two germline ends. In nucleotides, the CDR3 is TGTGCCAGCTCACCAAATACCGGACTGGGGGGGGAGCTGTTTTTT. Translation gives CASSPNTGLGGELFF. Full variable domain (rest looked up from reference TRBV18 and TRBJ2-2): NAGVMQNPRHLVRRRGQEARLRCSPMKGHSHVYWYRQLPEEGLKFMVYLQKENIIDESGMPKERFSAEFPKEGPSILRIQQVVRGDSAAYFCASSPNTGLGGELFFGEGSRLTVL.

The chain carries TRBV28 and TRBJ2-7; D gene unclear. The V and J ends lost 0 bases and 0 bases respectively, with 6 bases between them. The CDR3 is made up of 14 amino acids. The germline gives CDR1 MDHEN, CDR2 SYDVKM. CDR3 nucleotides: TGTGCCAGCAGTTTATGGGCTGTCTCCTACGAGCAGTACTTC. This encodes CASSLWAVSYEQYF. Full variable domain (missing parts from reference TRBV28 and TRBJ2-7): DVKVTQSSRYLVKRTGEKVFLECVQDMDHENMFWYRQDPGLGLRLIYFSYDVKMKEKGDIPEGYSVSREKKERFSLILESASTNQTSMYLCASSLWAVSYEQYFGPGTRLTVT.